This T cell receptor (beta chain) was sequenced during a study of response to subunit inactivated influenza vaccine. Points from the study as a whole: A suggestion made by the authors is that each seasonal influenza vaccination recruits few new T cells.

With 3 bases clipped from V and 4 bases from J, the junction kept 15 bases outside the gene matches. CDR1 and CDR2 (germline): MGHRA, YSYEKL. The CDR3 has 18 residues. TCRdb re-called the RT-PCR reads with MiXCR, one entry per CDR3 protein. The sample yields about 190,000 distinct CDR3 sequences, roughly an eighth seen once. In the case of this clonotype: The target antigen is unknown.

The sample was CD8+ T cells sorted from PBMCs, taken more than 4 days after vaccination. This clonotype was obtained from a man aged 45 to 65 who received an inactivated influenza vaccine. V usage is TRBV4-1 and J usage is TRBJ2-1, with 7 bases fitting TRBD1. CDR3 bases: TGCGCCAGCAGCCAGTACCCGATAGACAGGGTACGATACAATGAGCAGTTCTTC. Amino acid sequence: CASSQYPIDRVRYNEQFF.